These 14 T cell receptor beta chains came from one sample sequenced in a study of T cell responses to AZD1222 COVID-19 vaccine. TCRdb's table, derived via immunoSEQ multiplex PCR, lists solely in-frame clones and lacks some. Of fewer than 130,000 clones listed, 88% are singletons. The source was peripheral blood, collected on day 0 of AZD1222 vaccination. The receptors derive from an adult in good health.

The chain uses TRBV4-1 and TRBJ1-2; tentative D call: TRBD1 (5 bases). V lost 5 bases and J 5 bases, leaving 15 bases between the germline ends. This CDR3 region has 14 residues. Germline V gene data show CDR1 as MGHRA and CDR2 as YSYEKL. The CDR3, as DNA: TGCGCCAGCAGCGCGCCGGGACTGAAATATGGCTACACCTTC. This translates into CASSAPGLKYGYTF.

The chain couples TRBV10-1 to TRBJ2-4; TRBD1 agrees at 7 bases. CDR3 length: 14 amino acids. Germline CDR1 is WNHNN and CDR2 is SYGVQD (reference sequence). The J segment lost 3 bases and the V segment lost 3 bases, leaving 2 bases of the junction unmatched. As DNA, the CDR3 is TGCGCCAGCAGTGAAGGGGGCCGCAAAAACATTCAGTACTTC. Translated, it gives CASSEGGRKNIQYF.

This chain connects TRBV19 to TRBJ2-7; TRBD2 agrees at 8 bases. The CDR3 length is 14 residues. The V gene end was trimmed by 6 bases and the J gene end by 6 bases; junction bases not matched to a gene: 10. Germline CDR1 is LNHDA and CDR2 is SQIVND (reference sequence). CDR3 amino acids: CASSARGLVPEQYF. DNA for the CDR3: TGTGCCAGTAGCGCGCGGGGACTAGTTCCCGAGCAGTACTTC.

V is TRBV6-6 and J is TRBJ2-1; TRBD2 agrees at 7 bases. V was pared by 5 bases and J by 4 bases, with 8 bases of the junction left unmatched. The CDR3 has 15 amino acids. Germline loops: CDR1 MNHNY, CDR2 SVGAGI (reference sequence). CDR3 in DNA: TGTGCCAGCAGTAGATCTAGCGGAACATACAATGAGCAGTTCTTC. Encoded protein: CASSRSSGTYNEQFF.

The J gene is TRBJ1-1, the V gene TRBV5-4; 7 positions match TRBD1. The germline CDR1 and CDR2 sequences are SGHNT and YYREEE (reference sequence). This CDR3 spans 16 amino acids. Losses at the gene ends were 5 bases for V and 1 base for J; bases not matched to a gene: 11. CDR3 nucleotides: TGTGCCAGCAGATGGTGGGCAGGGGGACCGAACACTGAAGCTTTCTTT. This encodes CASRWWAGGPNTEAFF.

The chain joins TRBV6-5 to TRBJ2-5; D is unclear. With 0 bases removed from V and 4 bases from J, the gap between germline ends came to 9 bases. This CDR3 is 14 amino acids long. The germline CDR1 and CDR2 sequences are MNHEY and SVGAGI. CDR3 residues: CASSYSGRRETQYF. CDR3 nucleotides: TGTGCCAGCAGTTACTCGGGCAGACGAGAGACCCAGTACTTC.

This sequence joins TRBV7-9 and TRBJ1-2; D remains unclear. CDR3 length: 14 amino acids. Germline loops: CDR1 SEHNR, CDR2 FQNEAQ (reference sequence). V was pared by 6 bases and J by 3 bases, with 14 bases between. The CDR3, as DNA: TGTGCCAGCAGACATGACACCTACGACTATGGCTACACCTTC. This translates into CASRHDTYDYGYTF.

The J gene is TRBJ2-1, the V gene TRBV11-2, with 8 bases lining up with TRBD2. Germline CDR1 and CDR2: SGHAT and FQNNGV. CDR3 length equals 14 residues. With 8 bases clipped from V and 5 bases from J, the junction kept 8 bases outside the gene matches. CDR3 amino acids: CASAIQLADNEQFF. CDR3 sequence (DNA): TGTGCCAGCGCCATCCAACTAGCGGACAATGAGCAGTTCTTC.

J is TRBJ2-1 and V is TRBV5-4; D remains ambiguous. V gave up 1 base and J gave up 8 bases, with 10 bases separating them. This CDR3 has 13 amino acids. Per germline, CDR1 SGHNT and CDR2 YYREEE (reference sequence). DNA of the CDR3: TGTGCCAGCAGCTTGAGTCCTACGGATGAGCAGTTCTTC. Its translation is CASSLSPTDEQFF.

The rearrangement uses TRBV7-9 and TRBJ1-4, with 7 bases aligning to TRBD1. CDR3 length equals 15 residues. The V and J ends lost 4 bases and 8 bases, in that order; junction bases with no gene match: 10. Germline V gives CDR1 SEHNR, CDR2 FQNEAQ (reference sequence). The CDR3 region has the DNA TGTGCCAGCAGCTCCACAGGGGCCCCAGGCGAAAAACTGTTTTTT. Protein product: CASSSTGAPGEKLFF.

The rearrangement links TRBV4-1 to TRBJ1-3; D is perhaps TRBD1 (6 bases). CDR1 MGHRA and CDR2 YSYEKL come from the germline V gene. Trimming took off 1 base at V and 0 bases at J, with 13 bases between the two ends. The CDR3 loop spans 17 amino acids. Written as DNA, the CDR3 is TGCGCCAGCAGCCAAGGTCCCTCAGGGGTCTCTGGAAACACCATATATTTT. Protein sequence: CASSQGPSGVSGNTIYF.

This clone came up a few times. This chain links TRBV3-1 (or the pseudogene TRBV3-2) with TRBJ2-7, with D possibly TRBD2 on 6 matching bases. Germline CDR1 and CDR2: LGHDT and YNNKEL (reference sequence). Deletions cut 0 bases from V and 2 bases from J, with 14 bases between. The CDR3 is 16 residues long. CDR3 DNA sequence: TGTGCCAGCAGCCAAGAGGTGGGGACTCGCCCCTACGAGCAGTACTTC. Translating it yields CASSQEVGTRPYEQYF.

V gene TRBV4-2 combines with J gene TRBJ1-4; no clear D. Per germline, CDR1 LGHNA and CDR2 YNFKEQ. The CDR3 loop spans 13 amino acids. Trimming pared 4 bases from V and 6 bases from J, leaving 9 bases between. The CDR3 nucleotides are TGTGCCAGCAGCCCGACAATAGATGAAAAACTGTTTTTT. Its translation is CASSPTIDEKLFF.

The chain has TRBV28 and TRBJ1-5; TRBD1 matches 7 bases. Germline trimming cut 3 bases from V and 9 bases from J; bases unmatched to any gene: 5. Germline V gives CDR1 MDHEN, CDR2 SYDVKM. The CDR3 totals 13 residues. The DNA of the CDR3 is TGTGCCAGCAGTTTGACTCAGGGGGGGCCCCAGCATTTT. It encodes CASSLTQGGPQHF.